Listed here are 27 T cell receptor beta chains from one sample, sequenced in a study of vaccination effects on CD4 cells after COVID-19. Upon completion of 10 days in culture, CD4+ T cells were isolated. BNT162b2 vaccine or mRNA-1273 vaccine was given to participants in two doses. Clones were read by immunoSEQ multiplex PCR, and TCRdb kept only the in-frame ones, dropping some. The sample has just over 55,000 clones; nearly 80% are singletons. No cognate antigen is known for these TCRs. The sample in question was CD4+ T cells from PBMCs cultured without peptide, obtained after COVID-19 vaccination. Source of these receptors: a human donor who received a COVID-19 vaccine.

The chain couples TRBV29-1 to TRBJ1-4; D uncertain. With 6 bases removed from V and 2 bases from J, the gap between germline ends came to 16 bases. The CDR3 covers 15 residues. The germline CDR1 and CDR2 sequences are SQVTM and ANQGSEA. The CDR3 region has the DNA TGCAGCGTCCAAACCGATCCGGCCACTAATGAAAAACTGTTTTTT. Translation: CSVQTDPATNEKLFF.

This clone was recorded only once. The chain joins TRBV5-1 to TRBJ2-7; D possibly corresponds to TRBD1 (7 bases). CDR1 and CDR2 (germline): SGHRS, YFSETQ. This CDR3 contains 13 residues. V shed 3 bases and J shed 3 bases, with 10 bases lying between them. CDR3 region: CASSYQGGYEQYF. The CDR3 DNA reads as TGCGCCAGCAGCTACCAGGGGGGCTACGAGCAGTACTTC.

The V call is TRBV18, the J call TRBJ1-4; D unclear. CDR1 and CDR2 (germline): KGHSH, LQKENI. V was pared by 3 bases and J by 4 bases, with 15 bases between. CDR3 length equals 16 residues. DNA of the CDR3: TGTGCCAGCTCACCTAGACCCCTAGAGTATAATGAAAAACTGTTTTTT. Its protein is CASSPRPLEYNEKLFF.

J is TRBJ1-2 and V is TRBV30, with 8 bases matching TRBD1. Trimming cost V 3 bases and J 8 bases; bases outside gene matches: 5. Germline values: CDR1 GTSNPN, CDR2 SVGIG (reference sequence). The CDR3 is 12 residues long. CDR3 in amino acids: CAWRRTGFGYTF. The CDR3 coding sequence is TGTGCCTGGAGGAGGACAGGGTTCGGCTACACCTTC.

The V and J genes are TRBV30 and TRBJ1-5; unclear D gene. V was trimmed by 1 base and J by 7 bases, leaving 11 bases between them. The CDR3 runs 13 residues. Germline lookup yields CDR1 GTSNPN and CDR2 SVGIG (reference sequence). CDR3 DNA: TGTGCCTGGAGTGCCGACGGAGGGCAGCCCCAGCATTTT. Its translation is CAWSADGGQPQHF.

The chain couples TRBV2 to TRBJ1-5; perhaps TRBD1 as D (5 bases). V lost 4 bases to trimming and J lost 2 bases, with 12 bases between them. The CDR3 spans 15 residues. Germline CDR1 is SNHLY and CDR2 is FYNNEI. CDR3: CASSAGEGGNQPQHF. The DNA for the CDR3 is TGTGCCAGCAGTGCTGGGGAAGGGGGCAATCAGCCCCAGCATTTT.

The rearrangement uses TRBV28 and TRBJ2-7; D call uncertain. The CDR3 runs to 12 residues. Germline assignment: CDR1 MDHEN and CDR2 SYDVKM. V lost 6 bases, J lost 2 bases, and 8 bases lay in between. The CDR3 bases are TGTGCCAGCAGCCACGGAGCCTACGAGCAGTACTTC. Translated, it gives CASSHGAYEQYF.

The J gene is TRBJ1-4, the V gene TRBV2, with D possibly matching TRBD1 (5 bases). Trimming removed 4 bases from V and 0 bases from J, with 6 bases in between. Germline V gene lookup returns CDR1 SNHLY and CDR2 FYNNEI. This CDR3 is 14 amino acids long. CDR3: CASSGQTTNEKLFF. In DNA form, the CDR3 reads TGTGCCAGCAGTGGACAGACAACTAATGAAAAACTGTTTTTT.

CDR3: CASSLTLMNTEAFF. The DNA for the CDR3 is TGTGCCAGCAGCTTGACGCTGATGAACACTGAAGCTTTCTTT. The V and J genes are TRBV5-5 and TRBJ1-1; no firm D call. The CDR3 covers 14 residues. Looked up from germline, CDR1 is SGHKS and CDR2 is YYEKEE (reference sequence). V was trimmed by 1 base and J by 0 bases, leaving 7 bases between them.

The CDR3 loop reads CASGFSGANVLTF. CDR3 bases: TGTGCCAGCGGTTTCTCCGGGGCCAACGTCCTGACTTTC. This chain connects TRBV25-1 to TRBJ2-6; D unresolved. In germline, CDR1 is MGHDK, CDR2 SYGVNS. Trimming stripped 8 bases from V and 4 bases from J, with 9 bases between. The length of the CDR3 is 13 residues.

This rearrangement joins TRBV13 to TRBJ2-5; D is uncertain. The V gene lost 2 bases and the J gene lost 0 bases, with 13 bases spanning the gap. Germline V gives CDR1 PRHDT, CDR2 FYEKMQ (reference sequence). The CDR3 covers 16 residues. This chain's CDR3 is CASSLRRVQNQETQYF. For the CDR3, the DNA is TGTGCCAGCAGCTTAAGGAGAGTCCAGAACCAAGAGACCCAGTACTTC.

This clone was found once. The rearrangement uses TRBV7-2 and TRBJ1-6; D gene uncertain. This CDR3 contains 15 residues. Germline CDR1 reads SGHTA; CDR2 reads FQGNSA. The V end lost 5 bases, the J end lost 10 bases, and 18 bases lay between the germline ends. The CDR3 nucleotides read TGTGCCAGCAGCCCGGACCGATATCTTGGGTCACCCCTCCACTTT. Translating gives CASSPDRYLGSPLHF.

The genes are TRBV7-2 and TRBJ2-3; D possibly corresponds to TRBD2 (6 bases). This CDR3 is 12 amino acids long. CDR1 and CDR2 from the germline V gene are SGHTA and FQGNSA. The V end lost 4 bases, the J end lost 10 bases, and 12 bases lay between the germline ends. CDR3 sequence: CASSSDYSAQYF. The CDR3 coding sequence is TGTGCCAGCAGCTCGGACTATTCAGCGCAGTATTTT.

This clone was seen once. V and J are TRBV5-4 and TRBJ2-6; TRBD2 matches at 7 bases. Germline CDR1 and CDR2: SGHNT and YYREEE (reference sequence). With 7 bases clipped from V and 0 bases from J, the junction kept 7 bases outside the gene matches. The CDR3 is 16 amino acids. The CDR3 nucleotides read TGTGCCAGCGCCCACGGGGGGTACTCTGGGGCCAACGTCCTGACTTTC. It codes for CASAHGGYSGANVLTF.

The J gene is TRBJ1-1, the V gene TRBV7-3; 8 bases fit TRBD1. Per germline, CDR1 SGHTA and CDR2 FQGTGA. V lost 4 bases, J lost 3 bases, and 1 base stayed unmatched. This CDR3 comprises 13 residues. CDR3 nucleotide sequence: TGTGCCAGCAGCTCGGACAGGGACACTGAAGCTTTCTTT. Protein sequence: CASSSDRDTEAFF.

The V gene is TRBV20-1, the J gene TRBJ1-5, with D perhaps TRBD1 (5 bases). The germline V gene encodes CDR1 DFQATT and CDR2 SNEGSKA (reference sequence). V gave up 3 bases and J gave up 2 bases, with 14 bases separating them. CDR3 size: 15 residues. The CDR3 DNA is TGCAGTGCTAGTTGGGCGGGGGAAGGCAATCAGCCCCAGCATTTT. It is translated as CSASWAGEGNQPQHF.

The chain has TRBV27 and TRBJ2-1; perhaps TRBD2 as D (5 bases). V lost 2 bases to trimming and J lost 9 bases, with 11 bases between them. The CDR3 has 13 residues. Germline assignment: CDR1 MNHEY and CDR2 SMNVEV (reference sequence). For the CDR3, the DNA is TGTGCCAGCAGTTTAAGGGTGGGGAGTGAGCAGTTCTTC. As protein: CASSLRVGSEQFF.

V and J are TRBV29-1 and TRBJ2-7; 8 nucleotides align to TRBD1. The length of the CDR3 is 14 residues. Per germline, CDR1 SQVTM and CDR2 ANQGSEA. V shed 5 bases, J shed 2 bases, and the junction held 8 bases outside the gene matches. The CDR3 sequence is CSVRGQGQPYEQYF. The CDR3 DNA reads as TGCAGCGTTCGAGGACAGGGTCAACCCTACGAGCAGTACTTC.

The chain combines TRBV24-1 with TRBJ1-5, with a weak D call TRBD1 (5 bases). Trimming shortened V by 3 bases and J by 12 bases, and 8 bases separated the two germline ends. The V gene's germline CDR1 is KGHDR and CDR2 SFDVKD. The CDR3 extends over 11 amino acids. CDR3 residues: CATSDGAYQHF. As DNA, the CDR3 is TGTGCCACCAGTGATGGGGCCTACCAGCATTTT.

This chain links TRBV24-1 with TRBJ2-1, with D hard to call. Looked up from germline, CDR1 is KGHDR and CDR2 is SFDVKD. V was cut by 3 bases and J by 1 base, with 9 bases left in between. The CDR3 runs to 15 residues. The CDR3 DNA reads TGTGCCACCAGTGATAGTATGGGTTCCTACAATGAGCAGTTCTTC. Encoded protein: CATSDSMGSYNEQFF.

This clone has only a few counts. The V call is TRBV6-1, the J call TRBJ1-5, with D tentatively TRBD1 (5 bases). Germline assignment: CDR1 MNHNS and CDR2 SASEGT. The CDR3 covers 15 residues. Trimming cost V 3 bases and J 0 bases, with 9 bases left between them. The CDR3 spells CASSEQGYSNQPQHF. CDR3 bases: TGTGCCAGCAGTGAGCAGGGTTATAGCAATCAGCCCCAGCATTTT.

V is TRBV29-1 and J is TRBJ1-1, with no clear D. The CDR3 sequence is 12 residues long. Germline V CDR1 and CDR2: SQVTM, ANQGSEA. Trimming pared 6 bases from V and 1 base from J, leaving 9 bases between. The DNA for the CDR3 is TGCAGCGTCGGTAGGAGGAACACTGAAGCTTTCTTT. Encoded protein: CSVGRRNTEAFF. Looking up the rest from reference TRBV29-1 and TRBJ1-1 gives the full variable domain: SAVISQKPSRDICQRGTSLTIQCQVDSQVTMMFWYRQQPGQSLTLIATANQGSEATYESGFVIDKFPISRPNLTFSTLTVSNMSPEDSSIYLCSVGRRNTEAFFGQGTRLTVV.

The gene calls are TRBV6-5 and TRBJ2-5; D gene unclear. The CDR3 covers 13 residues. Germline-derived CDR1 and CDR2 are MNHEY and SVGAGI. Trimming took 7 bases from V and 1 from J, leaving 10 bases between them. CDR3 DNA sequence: TGTGCCAGCACCGTCCATGCCCAAGAGACCCAGTACTTC. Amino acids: CASTVHAQETQYF.

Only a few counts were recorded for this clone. The CDR3 sequence is CASSGDTGSGAFF. DNA of the CDR3: TGTGCCAGCAGTGGGGACACAGGCAGCGGAGCTTTCTTT. This chain links TRBV2 with TRBJ1-1, with D perhaps matching TRBD1 (6 bases). Trimming took off 4 bases at V and 10 bases at J, with 16 bases between the two ends. Germline V CDR1 and CDR2: SNHLY, FYNNEI. CDR3 size: 13 residues. Full variable domain (remainder filled in from reference TRBV2 and TRBJ1-1): EPEVTQTPSHQVTQMGQEVILRCVPISNHLYFYWYRQILGQKVEFLVSFYNNEISEKSEIFDDQFSVERPDGSNFTLKIRSTKLEDSAMYFCASSGDTGSGAFFGQGTRLTVV.

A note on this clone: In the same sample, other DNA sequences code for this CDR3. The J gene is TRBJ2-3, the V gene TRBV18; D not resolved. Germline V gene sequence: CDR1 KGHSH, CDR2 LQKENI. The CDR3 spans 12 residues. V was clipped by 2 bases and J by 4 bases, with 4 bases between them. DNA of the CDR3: TGTGCCAGCTCACCAGAAGCAGATACGCAGTATTTT. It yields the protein CASSPEADTQYF.

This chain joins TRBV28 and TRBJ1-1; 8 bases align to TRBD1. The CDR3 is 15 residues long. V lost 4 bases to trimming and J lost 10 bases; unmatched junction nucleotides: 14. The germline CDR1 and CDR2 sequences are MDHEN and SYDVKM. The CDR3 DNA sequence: TGTGCCAGCAGTTCATCCGGGACAGGCACCCGCCCAGCTTTCTTT. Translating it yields CASSSSGTGTRPAFF.

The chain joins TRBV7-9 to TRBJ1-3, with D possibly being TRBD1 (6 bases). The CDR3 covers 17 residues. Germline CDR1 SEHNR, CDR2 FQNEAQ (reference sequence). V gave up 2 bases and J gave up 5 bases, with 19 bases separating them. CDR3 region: CASSLSRIRGGRNTIYF. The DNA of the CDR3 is TGTGCCAGCAGCTTAAGTCGCATCAGAGGGGGACGAAACACCATATATTTT.